These 4 T cell receptor beta chains came from one sample sequenced in a study of shared clonotypes between healthy human individuals. CD45RO-negative, CCR7-positively selected cells formed the naive CD8 fraction, excluding terminally differentiated effector memory CD45RA+ cells. Here immunoSEQ multiplex PCR was the method, and the copy in TCRdb shows in-frame clones only, minus some. The sample has roughly 2.1 million clones; just over 90% are singletons. Sequenced input: naive CD8+ T cells from PBMCs. The receptors derive from a man younger than 30 in good health. Some clones in this sample may be carry-over from other donors' samples.

The J gene is TRBJ2-7, the V gene TRBV9; 13 nucleotides line up with TRBD2. The length of the CDR3 is 17 residues. Trimming took 4 bases from V and 6 from J; bases not matched to a gene: 13. CDR1 and CDR2 (germline): SGDLS, YYNGEE. DNA for the CDR3: TGTGCCAGCAGCCCGCCCGGACTAGCGGGAGTCTTAGGCGAGCAGTACTTC. It encodes CASSPPGLAGVLGEQYF.

This clone was observed a single time. The rearrangement links TRBV4-1 to TRBJ1-2; D is ambiguous. Trimming removed 0 bases from V and 4 bases from J, with 9 bases in between. The CDR3 covers 14 residues. Germline V gene data show CDR1 as MGHRA and CDR2 as YSYEKL. DNA for the CDR3: TGCGCCAGCAGCCAAGAAAGACGGACCTATGGCTACACCTTC. Protein product: CASSQERRTYGYTF.

This clone was detected only once. The CDR3 reads CASSEAPTGTYNEQFF. For the CDR3, the DNA is TGTGCCAGCAGTGAAGCGCCCACCGGGACATACAATGAGCAGTTCTTC. This chain uses TRBV6-1 with TRBJ2-1; D is perhaps TRBD1 (6 bases). V dropped 0 bases and J dropped 4 bases, with 13 bases sitting between them. CDR1 and CDR2 (germline): MNHNS, SASEGT. The CDR3 consists of 16 residues.

The chain combines TRBV4-1 with TRBJ2-7; D is unclear. The CDR3 has 16 amino acids. CDR1 MGHRA and CDR2 YSYEKL come from the germline V gene. V shed 1 base and J shed 3 bases, with 16 bases lying between them. The CDR3 region has the DNA TGCGCCAGCAGCCAAGGGGTGGGGTGGGAATACTACGAGCAGTACTTC. As protein: CASSQGVGWEYYEQYF.